These 19 T cell receptor beta chains were all obtained from the same sample, sequenced in a study of graft-versus-host responses after intestinal transplantation. These receptors have no known antigen. This table comes from immunoSEQ multiplex PCR, and its TCRdb copy is limited to in-frame clones, with some not included. In the table there are about 86,000 clones, under 85% of which are singletons. Sequenced material: unstimulated CD8+ T cells sorted from spleen or lymph node cells, taken before intestinal transplant. These receptor sequences come from a human donor who received an intestinal transplant.

The genes are TRBV6-5 and TRBJ2-1; D is possibly TRBD1 (6 bases). V gave up 4 bases and J gave up 9 bases, with 10 bases separating them. Germline V gene lookup returns CDR1 MNHEY and CDR2 SVGAGI. The CDR3 has 12 residues. CDR3 loop: CASSLGGREQFF. The CDR3 coding sequence is TGTGCCAGCAGTTTAGGGGGTCGTGAGCAGTTCTTC.

The chain uses TRBV7-9 and TRBJ1-2, with D possibly TRBD1 on 6 matching bases. CDR3 length equals 19 residues. Trimming stripped 2 bases from V and 3 bases from J, with 25 bases between. The germline V gene encodes CDR1 SEHNR and CDR2 FQNEAQ (reference sequence). In DNA form, the CDR3 reads TGTGCCAGCAGCTTAATCCTAGGGCCGCGGGGGGCAAGTTACTATGGCTACACCTTC. Amino acids: CASSLILGPRGASYYGYTF. Full variable domain (outside the CDR3, taken from reference TRBV7-9 and TRBJ1-2): DTGVSQNPRHKITKRGQNVTFRCDPISEHNRLYWYRQTLGQGPEFLTYFQNEAQLEKSRLLSDRFSAERPKGSFSTLEIQRTEQGDSAMYLCASSLILGPRGASYYGYTFGSGTRLTVV.

CDR3 protein: CASSRRPGEGKNIQYF. The CDR3 DNA sequence: TGTGCCAGCAGCCGTAGACCAGGGGAAGGCAAAAACATTCAGTACTTC. The rearrangement uses TRBV5-6 and TRBJ2-4, with D tentatively TRBD1 (6 bases). Germline assignment: CDR1 SGHDT and CDR2 YYEEEE. The CDR3 has 16 residues. Between the trimmed V and J ends, which lost 4 bases and 3 bases, there was a span of 17 bases.

The CDR3, as DNA: TGCGCCAGCAGCTTGGGACTAGCCAGCGTTTACGAGCAGTACTTC. This translates into CASSLGLASVYEQYF. The chain carries TRBV5-1 and TRBJ2-7; 7 bases are shared with TRBD2. Germline V gene lookup returns CDR1 SGHRS and CDR2 YFSETQ. The V gene end was trimmed by 0 bases and the J gene end by 4 bases; junction bases not matched to a gene: 7. The CDR3 length is 15 residues.

The chain couples TRBV6-1 to TRBJ2-7; no clear D gene. Trimming removed 2 bases at V and 4 bases at J, with 9 bases between. CDR1 is MNHNS, CDR2 SASEGT, per germline. The CDR3 has 13 residues. CDR3 region: CASSEYLVYEQYF. CDR3 in DNA: TGTGCCAGCAGTGAATACCTTGTATACGAGCAGTACTTC.

The V and J genes are TRBV28 and TRBJ1-1; 8 positions agree with TRBD1. The V gene's germline CDR1 is MDHEN and CDR2 SYDVKM. CDR3 size: 13 residues. V was clipped by 5 bases and J by 7 bases; unmatched bases: 6. This CDR3 is CASSPGQGDEAFF. The CDR3, as DNA: TGTGCCAGCAGTCCAGGACAGGGTGATGAAGCTTTCTTT.

The chain joins TRBV4-1 to TRBJ1-5, with D perhaps matching TRBD1 (6 bases). Deletions cut 1 base from V and 7 bases from J, with 11 bases between. Germline CDR1 is MGHRA and CDR2 is YSYEKL. CDR3 length equals 14 residues. The CDR3 here is CASSQGQGKQPQHF. The CDR3 region has the DNA TGCGCCAGCAGCCAAGGTCAGGGGAAGCAGCCCCAGCATTTT.

The chain employs TRBV6-1 and TRBJ2-3; possibly TRBD1 for D (5 bases). This CDR3 contains 15 residues. V dropped 5 bases and J dropped 2 bases, with 14 bases sitting between them. Germline V gene lookup returns CDR1 MNHNS and CDR2 SASEGT. This chain's CDR3 is CASSSQTVLTDTQYF. Here the CDR3 DNA reads TGTGCCAGCAGTTCACAGACAGTACTCACAGATACGCAGTATTTT.

This sequence joins TRBV4-2 and TRBJ2-1; D is ambiguous. Per the germline V gene, CDR1 is LGHNA and CDR2 is YNFKEQ. With 0 bases removed from V and 4 bases from J, the gap between germline ends came to 10 bases. This CDR3 has 15 residues. The CDR3 sequence is CASSQEGTVYNEQFF. The CDR3 region has the DNA TGTGCCAGCAGCCAAGAGGGTACGGTTTACAATGAGCAGTTCTTC.

V and J are TRBV5-6 and TRBJ2-1; D ambiguous. Germline-derived CDR1 and CDR2 are SGHDT and YYEEEE. V lost 4 bases and J lost 0, with 11 bases in between. The CDR3 covers 15 residues. This CDR3 is CASSPGRSSYNEQFF. The CDR3 DNA sequence: TGTGCCAGCAGCCCCGGTAGGAGCTCCTACAATGAGCAGTTCTTC.

The chain combines TRBV6-5 with TRBJ2-7; D gene ambiguous. V lost 6 bases and J lost 5, with 14 bases in between. In germline, CDR1 is MNHEY, CDR2 SVGAGI. CDR3 size: 13 residues. CDR3 sequence reads: CASSPLYENEQYF. The CDR3 DNA sequence: TGTGCCAGCAGCCCCCTTTACGAAAACGAGCAGTACTTC.

The CDR3 coding sequence is TGTGCCAGCAGCGTCGGGACAGATTATGGCTACACCTTC. This encodes CASSVGTDYGYTF. The rearrangement uses TRBV9 and TRBJ1-2; TRBD1 matches 7 bases. The CDR3 extends over 13 amino acids. Germline V gives CDR1 SGDLS, CDR2 YYNGEE. Trimming removed 2 bases from V and 5 bases from J; junction bases left unmatched: 3.

The rearrangement joins TRBV10-3 to TRBJ2-2; 12 bases match TRBD2. The CDR3 totals 19 residues. V trimming: 1 base; J trimming: 1 base; junction bases outside the gene matches: 7. Per germline, CDR1 ENHRY and CDR2 SYGVKD. The CDR3 DNA is TGTGCCATCAGTGAGTTCTGGACTAGCGGGGCCCGGAACACCGGGGAGCTGTTTTTT. This translates into CAISEFWTSGARNTGELFF.

The genes are TRBV27 and TRBJ1-2; D is undetermined. Germline V lookup: CDR1 MNHEY, CDR2 SMNVEV (reference sequence). With 5 bases removed from V and 8 bases from J, the gap between germline ends came to 12 bases. This CDR3 spans 12 amino acids. The CDR3 nucleotides read TGTGCCAGCAGTCCCATGGCTGGGGGCTACACCTTC. Translation gives CASSPMAGGYTF.

The rearrangement links TRBV10-1 to TRBJ2-2; no definite D call. The CDR3 has 16 amino acids. Trimming shortened V by 0 bases and J by 0 bases, and 8 bases separated the two germline ends. CDR1 WNHNN and CDR2 SYGVQD come from the germline V gene (reference sequence). CDR3 sequence: CASSESSRTNTGELFF. CDR3 nucleotides: TGCGCCAGCAGTGAGTCGAGTCGGACGAACACCGGGGAGCTGTTTTTT.

This clone came up once. The V call is TRBV7-6, the J call TRBJ1-5; D is ambiguous. CDR1 and CDR2 (germline): SGHVS, FNYEAQ. V was cut by 5 bases and J by 8 bases, with 10 bases left in between. This CDR3 is 12 amino acids long. In DNA form, the CDR3 reads TGTGCCAGCAGCCCCCCGGGGAAGCCCCAGCATTTT. It encodes CASSPPGKPQHF.

This clone showed up just once. The V call is TRBV9, the J call TRBJ1-1; possibly TRBD1 for D (5 bases). In germline, CDR1 is SGDLS, CDR2 YYNGEE. CDR3 length: 15 amino acids. V lost 4 bases and J 2 bases, leaving 15 bases between the germline ends. CDR3 sequence reads: CASSPRGGLNTEAFF. DNA for the CDR3: TGTGCCAGCAGCCCACGCGGGGGTTTAAACACTGAAGCTTTCTTT.

A single count supports this clone. The chain joins TRBV18 to TRBJ1-1; D remains ambiguous. CDR1 is KGHSH and CDR2 is LQKENI in the germline V gene. This CDR3 comprises 14 residues. Trimming took 0 bases from V and 0 from J, leaving 5 bases between them. The CDR3 sequence: CASSPPDLNTEAFF. CDR3 nucleotide sequence: TGTGCCAGCTCACCACCGGACTTGAACACTGAAGCTTTCTTT.

V usage is TRBV9 and J usage is TRBJ1-4; 9 bases agree with TRBD1. Losses at the gene ends were 3 bases for V and 6 bases for J; bases not matched to a gene: 3. The CDR3 consists of 14 residues. The germline V gene encodes CDR1 SGDLS and CDR2 YYNGEE. CDR3 protein: CASSGDRGDEKLFF. DNA of the CDR3: TGTGCCAGCAGCGGCGACAGGGGGGATGAAAAACTGTTTTTT.